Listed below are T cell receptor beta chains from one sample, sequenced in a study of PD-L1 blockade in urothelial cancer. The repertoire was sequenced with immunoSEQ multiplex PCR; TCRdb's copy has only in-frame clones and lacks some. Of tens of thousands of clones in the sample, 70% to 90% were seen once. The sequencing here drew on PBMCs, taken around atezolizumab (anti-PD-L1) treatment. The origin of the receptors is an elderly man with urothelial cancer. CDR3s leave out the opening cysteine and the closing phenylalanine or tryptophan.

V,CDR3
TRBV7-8,ASSLARASGFQSSYEQY
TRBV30,AWRFGTSNGYT
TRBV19,ASSSGLAGGPGELF
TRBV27,ATGQLSGANVLT
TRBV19,ASRRLAGVTGELF
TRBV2,ASTGDSLHSGNTIY
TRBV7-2,ASSISGTGGHQPQH
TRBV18,ASSPPTGGAETQY
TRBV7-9,ASSSESDTPTWGYT
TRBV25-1,ASSATQGQGNYGYT
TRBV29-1,SALRTVGETQY
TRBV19,ASSSTGLTQETQY
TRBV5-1,ASSFSGAEETQY
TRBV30,AWSEQGARFD
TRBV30,AWVSGRAVNEQF